The rows below give T cell receptor beta chains drawn from one sample of a study of blood T cell repertoires in COVID-19. Assay: immunoSEQ multiplex PCR; the TCRdb copy retains only in-frame clones and omits some. The sample consists of under 250,000 clones, approximately 84% of them appearing once. Sequencing was done on a sample of peripheral blood. Receptors were obtained from a woman in her forties or fifties with active or convalescent COVID-19. CDR3s include the opening cysteine and the closing phenylalanine or tryptophan. The D gene is left open where the match is weak. Size is stated for part of the rows, as once, few or many counts, or as a class when the clone is expanded.

>TRBJ2-2|few|TRBD1|TRBV7-7
TGTGCCAGCAGCGCGGGCCCGGGACAGGGTACCGGGGAGCTGTTTTTT
CASSAGPGQGTGELFF
>TRBJ2-3|.|TRBD2|TRBV5-1
TGCGCCAGCAGGGGGTCCTTAGCGGGAGCAGATACGCAGTATTTT
CASRGSLAGADTQYF
>TRBJ1-3|.|.|TRBV6-5
TGTGCCAGCAGTTGGGCGGGCCCTTCTGGAAACACCATATATTTT
CASSWAGPSGNTIYF
>TRBJ1-1|once|TRBD1|TRBV19
TGTGCCAGTAGTATGGGACAGAGGAACACTGAAGCTTTCTTT
CASSMGQRNTEAFF
>TRBJ2-7|.|.|TRBV5-1
TGCGCCAGCAGCAAACCCCAACTTAGCGGAGGCGAGCAGTACTTC
CASSKPQLSGGEQYF
>TRBJ2-1|once|TRBD2|TRBV5-1
TGCGCCAGCAGCTTGGGCACTAGCGGGAAGAATGAGCAGTTCTTC
CASSLGTSGKNEQFF
>TRBJ2-5|.|.|TRBV9
TGTGCCAGCAGCTCGGCGACAGCATCTGGGACCCAGTACTTC
CASSSATASGTQYF
>TRBJ2-1|.|.|TRBV5-1
TGCGCCAGCAGTCTCGGGCCGACTATACTAGCCAATGAGCAGTTCTTC
CASSLGPTILANEQFF
>TRBJ1-2|.|.|TRBV9
TGTGCCAGCAGCTCTCTCCAGGGATCAGCTAACTATGGCTACACCTTC
CASSSLQGSANYGYTF
>TRBJ1-5|.|.|TRBV18
TGTGCCAGCTCACTGGACAGCGTTAATCAGCCCCAGCATTTT
CASSLDSVNQPQHF